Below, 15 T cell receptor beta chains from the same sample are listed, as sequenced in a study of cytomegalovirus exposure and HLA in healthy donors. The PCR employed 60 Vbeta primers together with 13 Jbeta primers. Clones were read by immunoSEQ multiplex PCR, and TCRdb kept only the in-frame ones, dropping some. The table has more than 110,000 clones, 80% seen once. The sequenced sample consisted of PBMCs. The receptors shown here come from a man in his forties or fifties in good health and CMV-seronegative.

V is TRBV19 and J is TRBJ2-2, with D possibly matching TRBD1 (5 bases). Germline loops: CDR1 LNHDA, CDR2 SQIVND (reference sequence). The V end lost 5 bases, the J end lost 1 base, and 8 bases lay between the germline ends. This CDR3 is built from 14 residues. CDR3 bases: TGTGCCAGTAGTGTCCAGGGGAACACCGGGGAGCTGTTTTTT. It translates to CASSVQGNTGELFF.

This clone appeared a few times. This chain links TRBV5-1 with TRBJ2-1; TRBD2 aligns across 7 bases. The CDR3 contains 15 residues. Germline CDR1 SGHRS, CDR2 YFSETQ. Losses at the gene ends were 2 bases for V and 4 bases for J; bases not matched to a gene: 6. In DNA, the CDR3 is TGCGCCAGCAGCTTAGCGGGACCCTCGTACAATGAGCAGTTCTTC. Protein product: CASSLAGPSYNEQFF.

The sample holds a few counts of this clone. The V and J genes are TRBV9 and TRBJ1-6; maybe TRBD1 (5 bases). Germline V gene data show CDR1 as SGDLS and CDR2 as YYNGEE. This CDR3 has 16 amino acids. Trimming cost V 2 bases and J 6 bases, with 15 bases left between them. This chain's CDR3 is CASSVREGMGNSPLHF. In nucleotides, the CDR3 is TGTGCCAGCAGCGTTAGGGAGGGGATGGGTAATTCACCCCTCCACTTT.

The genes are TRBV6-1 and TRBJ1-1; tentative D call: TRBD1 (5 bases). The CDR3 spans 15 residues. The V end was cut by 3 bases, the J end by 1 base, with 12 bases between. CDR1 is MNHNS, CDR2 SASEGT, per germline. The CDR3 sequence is CASSDIRGWNTEAFF. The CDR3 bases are TGTGCCAGCAGTGATATCCGGGGGTGGAACACTGAAGCTTTCTTT.

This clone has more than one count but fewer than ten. This chain's CDR3 is CAGRHFGGAKNYEQYF. In DNA form, the CDR3 reads TGTGCCGGACGCCATTTTGGGGGGGCTAAAAACTACGAGCAGTACTTC. This chain joins TRBV4-2 and TRBJ2-7; a possible D gene is TRBD2 (7 bases). The CDR3 extends over 16 amino acids. With 11 bases removed from V and 3 bases from J, the gap between germline ends came to 26 bases. The V gene's germline CDR1 is LGHNA and CDR2 YNFKEQ.

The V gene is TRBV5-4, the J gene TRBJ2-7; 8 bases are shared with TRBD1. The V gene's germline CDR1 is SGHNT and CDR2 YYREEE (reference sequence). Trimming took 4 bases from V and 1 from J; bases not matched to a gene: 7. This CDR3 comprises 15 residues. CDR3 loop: CASSRNGQGSYEQYF. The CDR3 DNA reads TGTGCCAGCAGCCGGAACGGACAGGGTTCCTACGAGCAGTACTTC.

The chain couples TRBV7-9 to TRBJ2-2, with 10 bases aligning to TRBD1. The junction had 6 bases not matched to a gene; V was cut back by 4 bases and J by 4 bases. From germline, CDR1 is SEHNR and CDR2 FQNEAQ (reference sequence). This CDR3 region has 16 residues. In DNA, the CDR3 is TGTGCCAGCAGCTCCAGGACAGGGGGTTCCACCGGGGAGCTGTTTTTT. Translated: CASSSRTGGSTGELFF. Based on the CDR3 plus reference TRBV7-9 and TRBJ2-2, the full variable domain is DTGVSQNPRHKITKRGQNVTFRCDPISEHNRLYWYRQTLGQGPEFLTYFQNEAQLEKSRLLSDRFSAERPKGSFSTLEIQRTEQGDSAMYLCASSSRTGGSTGELFFGEGSRLTVL.

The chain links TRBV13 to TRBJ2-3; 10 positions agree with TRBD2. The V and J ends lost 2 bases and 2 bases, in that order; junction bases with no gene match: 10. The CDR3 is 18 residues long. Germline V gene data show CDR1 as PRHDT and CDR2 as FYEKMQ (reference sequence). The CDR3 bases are TGTGCCAGCAGCTTAACCGCCTCTAGCGGGAGTGTCACAGATACGCAGTATTTT. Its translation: CASSLTASSGSVTDTQYF.

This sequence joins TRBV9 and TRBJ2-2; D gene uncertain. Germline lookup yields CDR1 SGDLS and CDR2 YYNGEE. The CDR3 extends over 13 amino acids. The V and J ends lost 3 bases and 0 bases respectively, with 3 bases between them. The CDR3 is CASSATNTGELFF. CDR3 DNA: TGTGCCAGCAGCGCCACGAACACCGGGGAGCTGTTTTTT. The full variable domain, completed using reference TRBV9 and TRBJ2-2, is DSGVTQTPKHLITATGQRVTLRCSPRSGDLSVYWYQQSLDQGLQFLIQYYNGEERAKGNILERFSAQQFPDLHSELNLSSLELGDSALYFCASSATNTGELFFGEGSRLTVL.

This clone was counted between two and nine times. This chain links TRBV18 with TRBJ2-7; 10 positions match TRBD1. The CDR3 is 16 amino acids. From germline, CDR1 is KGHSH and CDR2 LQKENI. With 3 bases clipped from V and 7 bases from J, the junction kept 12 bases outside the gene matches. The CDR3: CASSPAGTGVLYEQYF. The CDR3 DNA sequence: TGTGCCAGCTCACCCGCCGGGACAGGGGTCCTATATGAGCAGTACTTC.

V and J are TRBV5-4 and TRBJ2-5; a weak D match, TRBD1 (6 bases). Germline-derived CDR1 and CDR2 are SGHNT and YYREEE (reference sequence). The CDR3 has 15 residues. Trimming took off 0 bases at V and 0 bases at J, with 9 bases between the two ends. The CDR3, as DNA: TGTGCCAGCAGCTTGGTCGGGACACACCAAGAGACCCAGTACTTC. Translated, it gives CASSLVGTHQETQYF. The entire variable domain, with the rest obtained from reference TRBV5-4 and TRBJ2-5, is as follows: ETGVTQSPTHLIKTRGQQVTLRCSSQSGHNTVSWYQQALGQGPQFIFQYYREEENGRGNFPPRFSGLQFPNYSSELNVNALELDDSALYLCASSLVGTHQETQYFGPGTRLLVL.

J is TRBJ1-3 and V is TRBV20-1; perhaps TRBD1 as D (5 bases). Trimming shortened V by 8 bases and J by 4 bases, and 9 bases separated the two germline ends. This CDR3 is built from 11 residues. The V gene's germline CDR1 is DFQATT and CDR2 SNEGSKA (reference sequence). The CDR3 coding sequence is TGCAGTTGCCAGGGAGGAAACACCATATATTTT. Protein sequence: CSCQGGNTIYF.

The CDR3 sequence is CASATGTGVYEQYF. DNA of the CDR3: TGTGCCAGCGCTACCGGGACAGGGGTCTACGAGCAGTACTTC. V gene TRBV27 combines with J gene TRBJ2-7; the match to TRBD1 covers 10 bases. J gave up 3 bases and V 8 bases, and 7 bases lay outside the gene matches. The CDR3 spans 14 residues. Germline V lookup: CDR1 MNHEY, CDR2 SMNVEV (reference sequence).

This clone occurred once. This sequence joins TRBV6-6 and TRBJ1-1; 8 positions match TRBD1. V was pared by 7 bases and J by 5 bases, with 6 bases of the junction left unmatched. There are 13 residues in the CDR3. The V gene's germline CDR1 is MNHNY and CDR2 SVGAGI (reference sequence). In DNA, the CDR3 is TGTGCCAGCACCATCGGGACAGGAACTGAAGCTTTCTTT. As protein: CASTIGTGTEAFF.

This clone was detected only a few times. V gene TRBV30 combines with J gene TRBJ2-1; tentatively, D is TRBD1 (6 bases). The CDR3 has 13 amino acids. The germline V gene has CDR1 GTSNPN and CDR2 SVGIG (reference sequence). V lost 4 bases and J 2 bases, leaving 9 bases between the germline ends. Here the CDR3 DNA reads TGTGCCTGGAACAGGGTGGCCTACAATGAGCAGTTCTTC. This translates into CAWNRVAYNEQFF.